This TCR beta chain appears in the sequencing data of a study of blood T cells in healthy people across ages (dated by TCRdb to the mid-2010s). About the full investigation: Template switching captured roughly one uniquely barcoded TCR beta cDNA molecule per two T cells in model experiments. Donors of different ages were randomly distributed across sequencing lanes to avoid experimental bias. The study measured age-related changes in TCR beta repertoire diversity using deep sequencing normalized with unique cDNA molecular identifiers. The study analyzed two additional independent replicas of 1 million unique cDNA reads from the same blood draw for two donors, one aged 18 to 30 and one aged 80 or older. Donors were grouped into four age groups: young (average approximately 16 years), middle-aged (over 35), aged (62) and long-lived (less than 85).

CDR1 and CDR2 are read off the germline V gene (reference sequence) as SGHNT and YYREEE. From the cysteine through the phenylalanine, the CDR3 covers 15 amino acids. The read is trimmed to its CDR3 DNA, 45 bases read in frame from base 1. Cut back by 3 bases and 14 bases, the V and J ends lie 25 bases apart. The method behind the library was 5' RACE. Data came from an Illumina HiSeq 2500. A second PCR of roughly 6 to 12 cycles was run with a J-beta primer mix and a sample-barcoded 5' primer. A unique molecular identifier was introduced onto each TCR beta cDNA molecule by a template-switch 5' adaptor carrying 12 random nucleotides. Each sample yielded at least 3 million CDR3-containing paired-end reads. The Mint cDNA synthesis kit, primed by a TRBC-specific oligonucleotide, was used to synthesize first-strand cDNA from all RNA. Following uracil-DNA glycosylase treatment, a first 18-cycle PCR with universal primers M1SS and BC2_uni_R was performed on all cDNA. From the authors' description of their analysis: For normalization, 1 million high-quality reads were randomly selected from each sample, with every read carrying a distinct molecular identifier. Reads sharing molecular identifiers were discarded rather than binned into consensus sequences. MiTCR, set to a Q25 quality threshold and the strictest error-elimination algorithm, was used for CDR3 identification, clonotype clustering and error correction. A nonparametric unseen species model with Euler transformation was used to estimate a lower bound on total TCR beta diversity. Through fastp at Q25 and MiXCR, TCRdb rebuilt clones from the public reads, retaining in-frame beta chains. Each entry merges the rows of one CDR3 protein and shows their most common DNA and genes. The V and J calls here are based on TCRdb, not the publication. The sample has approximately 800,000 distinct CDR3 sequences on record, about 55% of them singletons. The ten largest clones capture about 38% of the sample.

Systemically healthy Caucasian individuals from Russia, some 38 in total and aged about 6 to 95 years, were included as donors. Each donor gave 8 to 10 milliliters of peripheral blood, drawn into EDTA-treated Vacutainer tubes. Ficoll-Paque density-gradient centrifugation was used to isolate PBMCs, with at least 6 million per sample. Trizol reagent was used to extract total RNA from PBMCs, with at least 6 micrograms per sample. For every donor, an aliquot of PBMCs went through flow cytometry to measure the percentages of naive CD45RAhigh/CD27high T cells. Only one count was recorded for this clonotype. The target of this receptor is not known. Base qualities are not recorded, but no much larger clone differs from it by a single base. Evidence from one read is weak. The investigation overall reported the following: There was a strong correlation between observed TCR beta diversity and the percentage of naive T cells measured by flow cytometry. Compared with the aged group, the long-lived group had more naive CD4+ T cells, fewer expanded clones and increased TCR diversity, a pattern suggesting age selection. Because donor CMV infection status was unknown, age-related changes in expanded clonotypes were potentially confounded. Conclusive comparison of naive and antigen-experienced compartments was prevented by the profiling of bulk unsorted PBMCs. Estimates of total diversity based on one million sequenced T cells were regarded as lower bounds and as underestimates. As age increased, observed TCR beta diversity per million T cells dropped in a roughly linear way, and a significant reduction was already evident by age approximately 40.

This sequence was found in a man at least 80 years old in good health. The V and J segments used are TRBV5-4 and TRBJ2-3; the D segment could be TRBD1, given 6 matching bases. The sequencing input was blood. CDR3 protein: CASSSAGASHRYAYF. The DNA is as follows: TGTGCCAGCAGCTCGGCAGGGGCGTCGCACAGATACGCGTATTTT.